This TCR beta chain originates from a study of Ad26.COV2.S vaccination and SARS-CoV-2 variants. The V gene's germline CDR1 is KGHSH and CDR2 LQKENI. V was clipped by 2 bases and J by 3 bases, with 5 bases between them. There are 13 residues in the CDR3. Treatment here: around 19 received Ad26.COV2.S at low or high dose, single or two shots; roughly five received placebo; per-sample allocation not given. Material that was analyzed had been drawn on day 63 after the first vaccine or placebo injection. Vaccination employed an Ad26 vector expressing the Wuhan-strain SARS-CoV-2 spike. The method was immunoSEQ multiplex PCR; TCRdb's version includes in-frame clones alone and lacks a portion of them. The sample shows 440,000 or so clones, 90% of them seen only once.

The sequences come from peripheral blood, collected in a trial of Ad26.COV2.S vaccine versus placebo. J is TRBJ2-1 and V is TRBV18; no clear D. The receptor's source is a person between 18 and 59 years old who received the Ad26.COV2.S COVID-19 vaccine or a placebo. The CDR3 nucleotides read TGTGCCAGCTCACCATTCGTCTACAATGAGCAGTTCTTC. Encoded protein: CASSPFVYNEQFF.